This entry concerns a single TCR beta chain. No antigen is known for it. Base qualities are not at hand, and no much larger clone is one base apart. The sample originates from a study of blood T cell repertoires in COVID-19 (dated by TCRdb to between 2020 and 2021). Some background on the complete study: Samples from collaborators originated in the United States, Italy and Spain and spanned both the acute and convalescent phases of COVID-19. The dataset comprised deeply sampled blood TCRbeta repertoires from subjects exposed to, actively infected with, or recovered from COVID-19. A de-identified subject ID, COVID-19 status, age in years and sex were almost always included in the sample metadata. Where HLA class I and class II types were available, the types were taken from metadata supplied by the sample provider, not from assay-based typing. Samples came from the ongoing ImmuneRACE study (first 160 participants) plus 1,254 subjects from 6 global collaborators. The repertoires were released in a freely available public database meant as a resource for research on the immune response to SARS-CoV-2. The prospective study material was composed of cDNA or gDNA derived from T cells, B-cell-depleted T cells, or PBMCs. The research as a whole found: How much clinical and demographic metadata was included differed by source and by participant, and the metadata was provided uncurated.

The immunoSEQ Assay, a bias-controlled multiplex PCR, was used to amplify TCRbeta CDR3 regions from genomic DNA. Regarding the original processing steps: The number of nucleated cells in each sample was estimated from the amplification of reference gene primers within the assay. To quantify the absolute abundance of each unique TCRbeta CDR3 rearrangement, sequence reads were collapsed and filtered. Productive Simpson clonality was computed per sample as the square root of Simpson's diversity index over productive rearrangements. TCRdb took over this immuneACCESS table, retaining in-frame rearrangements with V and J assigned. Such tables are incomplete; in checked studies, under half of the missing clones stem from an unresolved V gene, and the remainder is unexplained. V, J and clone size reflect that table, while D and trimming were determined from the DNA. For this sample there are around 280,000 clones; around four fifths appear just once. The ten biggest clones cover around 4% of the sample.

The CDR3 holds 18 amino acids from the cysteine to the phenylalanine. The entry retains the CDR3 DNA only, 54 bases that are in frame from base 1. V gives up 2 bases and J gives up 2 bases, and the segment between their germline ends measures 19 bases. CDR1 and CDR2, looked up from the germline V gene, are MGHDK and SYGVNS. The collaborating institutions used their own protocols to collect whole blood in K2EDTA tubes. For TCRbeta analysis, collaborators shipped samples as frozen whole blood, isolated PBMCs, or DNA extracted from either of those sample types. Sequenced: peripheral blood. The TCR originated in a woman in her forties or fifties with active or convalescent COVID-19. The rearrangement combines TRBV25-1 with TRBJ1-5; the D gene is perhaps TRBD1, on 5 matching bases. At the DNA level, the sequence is TGTGCCAGCAGTGAACCGCAACAGGACGTGTGGGGCAATCAGCCCCAGCATTTT. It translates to CASSEPQQDVWGNQPQHF.